This note documents a single T cell receptor beta chain sequence. Its antigen target is currently unknown. No base-level quality is on record; no much larger clone is a single base apart. The source of the sample is a study of cytomegalovirus exposure and HLA in healthy donors (dated 2017 in TCRdb). Regarding the complete study: In an earlier analysis of roughly 500 of the donors, roughly 300 Gb of sequence data and roughly 100 million unique TCR beta sequences from roughly 200 million T cells were reported. All discovery cohort repertoires had been generated using a single sequencing platform. An earlier analysis of fewer than 750 of the donors used high-throughput TCR beta sequencing to judge whether each TCR beta V gene segment behaved as functional or pseudogenic. In addition to the first cohort of around 670 subjects, a separate validation cohort of 120 different subjects was used. The study was designed to test whether signatures of past pathogen exposure could be identified by cataloging public T cell receptors. The number of donors typed differed by locus, with 629-630 for A, B, C, DRB1 and DQB1, around 560 for DQA1, 600 to 610 for DPA1, and some 440 for DPB1. Across 398 genotyped donors of the cohort, an average of about 200,000 unique TCR beta nucleotide sequences per donor were sequenced, and 15% to 20% of those sequences were non-productive. Donor age, sex, ethnicity and CMV serostatus were compiled together with the repertoire data. Rather than drawing on any new phenotypic data, the later analysis identified candidate immune exposures from TCR beta sequences and the way those sequences occurred across donors. Using immunosequencing, the study profiled T cell repertoires from about 610 subjects and related those repertoires to cytomegalovirus serostatus. Because of strong linkage in the cohort, roughly five DR-DQ haplotypes were treated as single units for association and clustering. HLA typing covered class I and class II loci at four-digit resolution. Genome-wide SNP genotypes for about 55% of the roughly 670 donors were used in a later genetic analysis, which treated that subset as a discovery cohort. Among the approximately 400 genotyped donors, 75% to 90% belonged to the genetic ancestry cluster associated with self-reported Caucasian donors. An early release that covered some 630 HLA-typed donors contained around 300 gigabases of sequencing data and roughly 84 million unique TCR sequences. A later analysis re-examined previously published TCR beta repertoires from more than 550 donors and added high-resolution HLA genotyping to investigate patterns of TCR occurrence. High-throughput TCR immunosequencing, statistical association of individual TCRs with disease status, and machine learning were combined to predict cytomegalovirus infection status.

Taken from cysteine to phenylalanine, the CDR3 has 17 residues. The sequence is cut down to CDR3 DNA, 51 bases in frame from base 1. V and J are truncated by 0 bases and 5 bases respectively, leaving an intervening sequence of 18 bases. CDR1 and CDR2 (LNHDA, SQIVND) derive from the germline V gene (reference sequence). Study-level results and caveats: In both the original and validation cohorts, the classifier was reported to diagnose cytomegalovirus status with high specificity and sensitivity. Immune exposure information for the cohort was limited to CMV serostatus. Because counts were too low, roughly 18 rarely observed V segments, including chromosome 9 orphons, were left out of the earlier analysis of a few hundred of the donors. Across donors, most TCR sequences were observed very rarely, whereas some public TCRs were present in many individuals. In the study, roughly 160 TCR beta chains were listed as associated with cytomegalovirus. Specific HLA alleles were associated with around 18,000 TCR beta sequences at a false discovery rate of 0.05 in a later analysis. According to a later analysis, parvovirus B19, influenza, CMV and Epstein-Barr virus appeared linked to several top co-occurrence clusters. Roughly uniform sequencing depth across donors was assumed in presence/absence analyses, although this assumption may not hold. According to a later analysis, TCR association rates differed among HLA loci, with DRB1 alleles showing the most associated TCRs and HLA-C alleles showing the fewest. Only TCR beta chains were sequenced in this cohort, and the absence of alpha or paired-chain data limited detectable features. In a later genetic analysis, a missense DCLRE1C variant was associated with V-gene and J-gene trimming of TCR beta chains, and the association was replicated in an independent cohort. A later analysis found that HLA-associated TCR beta chains were more clonally expanded and had lower generation probabilities than equally common non-associated chains. Linkage disequilibrium might explain the correlated functional status among segregating V segments, but an unknown experimental factor could not be ruled out. It was suggested by the authors that the approach could potentially be generalized to other disease states and immunological phenotypes. Most CMV-associated TCR beta chains appeared to be HLA-restricted in a later analysis, and the HLA associations seemed to be driven largely by CMV exposure. In vitro tests confirmed that a few of the cytomegalovirus-associated TCR beta chains recognize cytomegalovirus antigens. According to a later genetic analysis, donors in an Asian-associated ancestry cluster had fewer N-insertions in productive TCRs than the approximately 670-donor mean. In an earlier analysis of some 500 of the donors, most TCR beta V segments were observed in productive rearrangements about 87% or about 30% of the time, broadly matching IMGT annotations. A further reported finding was that TCR beta sequences accurately predicted the HLA-A and HLA-B alleles for most subjects in the first cohort. HLA typing was unavailable for some donors at each locus, so association tests used only the typed subset. A cluster of highly shared sequence variants was judged likely to be a technical artifact of the sequencing pipeline. When HLA alleles, especially DR and DQ, strongly co-occurred, attributing TCR associations to individual alleles was difficult. The 87-base-pair reads could not distinguish some IMGT-functional V segments, including TRBV6-2 and TRBV6-3, so those segments were excluded.

The cohort comprised some 700 healthy bone marrow donors. At the time of sampling, all cohort members were nominally healthy, though unrecorded immune exposures were likely present. The donor tested CMV seropositive and was one of the 289 seropositive cohort members. A peripheral blood sample was collected from each donor, and TCR beta sequencing was performed on peripheral blood mononuclear cells. The Qiagen DNeasy Blood Extraction Kit was used to extract genomic DNA from the blood cell samples. The library was produced with the immunoSEQ multiplex PCR assay. For the multiplex PCR, a mixture combining 60 forward primers for TCR Vbeta segments and 13 reverse primers for TCR Jbeta segments was used. The CDR3 region of rearranged TCR beta genes was amplified from genomic DNA with a multiplex PCR assay. Amplified TCR beta libraries were sequenced as 87-base-pair reads on the Illumina HiSeq System. As for the original processing: Across the 666 repertoires, a later analysis counted tens of millions of unique TCR beta chains, roughly 11 million of which were shared by at least two donors. Raw reads were error-corrected and collapsed into unique sequences by a nearest-neighbor algorithm in which closely related sequences were merged to remove PCR and sequencing errors. CDR3 sequences were aligned to IMGT reference sequences to assign V, D and J gene segments. For a sequence to be retained, a match of at least six nucleotides was required to both a V gene segment and a J gene segment. A rearrangement counted as productive if the CDR3 had no stop codons and remained in frame with V and J, and every other rearrangement counted as non-productive. Following IMGT convention, CDR3 was defined as the stretch from the second conserved V-encoded cysteine to the conserved J-encoded phenylalanine. Sequences without an unambiguous match to a single V gene segment were excluded from the earlier analysis of about 640 of the donors. An earlier analysis of 587 of the donors called V segments functional above 56.7% productive rearrangements and segregating when the between-donor standard deviation exceeded 5%. A statistical classification framework was built for diagnosing cytomegalovirus status from the catalog of TCR beta chain sequences. In a later analysis, TCR nucleotide sequences were compared against IMGT/GENE-DB human TR gene sequences so that V and J genes could be assigned. Using the TCRdist pipeline, a later analysis assigned CDR3 sequences along with most-parsimonious VDJ recombination scenarios. In a later analysis, each TCR beta chain was defined by its CDR3 amino acid sequence together with its V-gene family, and reads lacking a unique V-gene family were excluded. As a way to deal with suspected cross-contamination and a sequencing artifact, a later analysis dropped 500 to 700 nucleotide sequences that were highly shared and had low generation probability. A later analysis calculated a clonal expansion index for each public chain from normalized within-repertoire ranks of inferred template counts. In a later analysis, generation probabilities were computed with a VDJ recombination model fitted to out-of-frame rearrangements, and the resulting probabilities were checked against IGoR. A later analysis scored TCR-TCR, TCR-HLA and TCR-CMV co-occurrence with hypergeometric tests, applying a repertoire-size bias correction to TCR pairs. In a later analysis, false discovery rates were estimated by permuting HLA or CMV assignments 20 times. In a later analysis, co-occurring TCRs were grouped using DBSCAN, and TCRdist sequence similarity was added for clustering within HLA-allele-positive subsets. Repertoires with fewer than 30,000 or more than 120,000 public chains, plus five repertoires with anomalous nucleotide sharing, were excluded from co-occurrence clustering. Not all clones reach the TCRdb copy of this immuneACCESS table, which keeps in-frame sequences only. Checked studies attribute under half of the gap to unresolved V genes and leave the rest unexplained. The DNA gave D and trimming, while V, J and clone size come from that table. The sample table shows 100,000 to 150,000 clones, and roughly three quarters are seen once. Of the sample, approximately 10% is held by the ten largest clones.

The sample consisted of PBMCs. The source of this sequence is a man younger than 45 in good health and CMV-seropositive. The sequence joins TRBV19 to TRBJ2-3, with no reliable assignment of the D segment. In nucleotide form, the sequence is TGTGCCAGTAGTATAGATCCGCCGATTGGCCCACGAGATACGCAGTATTTT. Its translation is CASSIDPPIGPRDTQYF. The full variable domain, with segments outside the CDR3 supplied by the reference TRBV19 and TRBJ2-3 proteins, appears as DGGITQSPKYLFRKEGQNVTLSCEQNLNHDAMYWYRQDPGQGLRLIYYSQIVNDFQKGDIAEGYSVSREKKESFPLTVTSAQKNPTAFYLCASSIDPPIGPRDTQYFGPGTRLTVL.